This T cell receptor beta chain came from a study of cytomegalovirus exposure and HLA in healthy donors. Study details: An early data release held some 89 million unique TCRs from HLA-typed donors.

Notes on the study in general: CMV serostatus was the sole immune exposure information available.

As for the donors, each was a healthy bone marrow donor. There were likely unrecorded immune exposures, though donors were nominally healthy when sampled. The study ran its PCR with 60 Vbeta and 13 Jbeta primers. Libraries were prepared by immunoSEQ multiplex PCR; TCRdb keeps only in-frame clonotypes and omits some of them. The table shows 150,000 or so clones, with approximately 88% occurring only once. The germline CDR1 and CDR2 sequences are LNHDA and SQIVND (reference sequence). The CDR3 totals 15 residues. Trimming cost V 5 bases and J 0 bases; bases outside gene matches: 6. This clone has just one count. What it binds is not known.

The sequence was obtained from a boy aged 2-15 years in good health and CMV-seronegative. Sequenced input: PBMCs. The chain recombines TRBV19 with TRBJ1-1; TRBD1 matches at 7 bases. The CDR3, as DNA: TGTGCCAGTAGTGACTTGACAGGGATGAACACTGAAGCTTTCTTT. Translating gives CASSDLTGMNTEAFF.